What follows is one T cell receptor (beta chain) and its context. Its antigen is currently not known. No qualities accompany the bases; no much larger clone lies one base away. The immunoSEQ Assay, a bias-controlled multiplex PCR, was used to amplify TCRbeta CDR3 regions from genomic DNA. The authors processed their data as follows. Within the assay, amplification of reference gene primers was used to estimate how many nucleated cells each sample contained. To quantify the absolute abundance of each unique TCRbeta CDR3 rearrangement, sequence reads were collapsed and filtered. For each sample, productive Simpson clonality was calculated as the square root of Simpson's diversity index across productive rearrangements. Held by TCRdb, this immuneACCESS table contains in-frame sequences only and omits some clones. Under half of the omission traces to an unresolved V gene where checked; the cause of the rest is unknown. V and J calls and clone size are those listed in that table; D and trimming were worked out from the DNA. This sample is represented by tens of thousands of clones; more than 80% of them were singletons. The ten largest account for roughly 4.8% of the sample.

This specimen comes from a study of blood T cell repertoires in COVID-19 (TCRdb year 2020). About the study as a whole: Samples covering the acute and convalescent phases of COVID-19 were provided by collaborators in the United States, Italy and Spain. The dataset comprised deeply sampled blood TCRbeta repertoires from subjects exposed to, actively infected with, or recovered from COVID-19. A freely available public database, intended as a resource for researchers studying the immune response to SARS-CoV-2, is where the repertoires were released. Samples were obtained from the ongoing ImmuneRACE study (first 160 participants) and from about 1,300 subjects provided by 6 global collaborators. The prospective study material was composed of cDNA or gDNA derived from T cells, B-cell-depleted T cells, or PBMCs. Nearly every sample came with metadata listing a de-identified subject ID, COVID-19 status, age in years and sex. Where available, HLA class I and class II types were taken from metadata supplied by the sample provider and were not determined by assay-based typing. General findings and caveats noted by the study authors: How much clinical and demographic metadata was included differed by source and by participant, and the metadata was provided uncurated.

The germline ends are 9 bases apart after V is trimmed by 1 base and J by 3 bases. CDR1 MGHRA and CDR2 YSYEKL are derived from the germline V gene. Spanning cysteine to phenylalanine, the CDR3 consists of 14 amino acids. The entry retains the CDR3 DNA only, 42 bases that are in frame from base 1. The collaborating institutions used their own protocols to collect whole blood in K2EDTA tubes. Collaborator samples were shipped for TCRbeta analysis as frozen whole blood, isolated PBMCs, or DNA extracted from either sample type. Sequencing was done on a sample of peripheral blood. Recombination linked TRBV4-1 to TRBJ2-5, and the D gene may be TRBD2, 5 bases matching. The origin of this receptor is a woman aged 70-85 years with acute or convalescent COVID-19. The DNA sequence is given as TGCGCCAGCAGCCAAGTTTACGGGGAAGAGACCCAGTACTTC. The encoded protein is CASSQVYGEETQYF.